What follows describes a single T cell receptor (beta chain). What it recognizes is unknown. V was pared by 4 bases and J by 0 bases, with 16 bases between. CDR3 length equals 17 residues. Germline loops: CDR1 SGHTA, CDR2 FQGNSA. The data were produced by immunoSEQ multiplex PCR, yet TCRdb's version contains in-frame clones alone and is incomplete. The sample shows around 100,000 clones, roughly 89% of them seen only once. This specimen comes from a study of T cell responses to AZD1222 COVID-19 vaccine. General observations from the study: Spike-specific TCRs gained breadth and depth after people received two AZD1222 doses. Clonal diversity was possibly underestimated, and white British individuals and females predominated among donors.

Sequenced here: peripheral blood, sampled on day 0 of AZD1222 vaccination. V is TRBV7-2 and J is TRBJ1-5; possibly TRBD1 for D (6 bases). The sequence was collected from an adult in good health. The CDR3 protein is CASSSHGQTDSNQPQHF. CDR3 DNA: TGTGCCAGCAGCTCCCACGGACAGACTGATAGCAATCAGCCCCAGCATTTT.